This TCR beta chain is from a study of blood T cell repertoires in COVID-19. Across the whole study: Spain, Italy and the United States supplied samples that represented acute and convalescent COVID-19. In each case, the material was cDNA or gDNA derived from T cells, B-cell-depleted T cells, or PBMCs.

In the study's own analysis: For nucleated cells, counts were estimated from reference gene primer amplification. Generated by immunoSEQ multiplex PCR, the TCRdb table keeps only in-frame clones and is missing some. Clonal size and the V and J genes are those of that table, whereas D and trimming came from the DNA. The sample shows 130,000 or so clones, around four fifths of them seen only once. Germline V CDR1 and CDR2: MNHNY, SVGAGI (reference sequence). The CDR3 loop spans 12 amino acids. Trimming took off 0 bases at V and 6 bases at J, with 4 bases between the two ends. The chain employs TRBV6-6 and TRBJ2-3; D ambiguous. Sequenced input: peripheral blood. The sequence was collected from a man at least 80 years old with active or convalescent COVID-19. The DNA of the CDR3 is TGTGCCAGCAGTTACTCGAGGGATACGCAGTATTTT. Amino acids: CASSYSRDTQYF.